This T cell receptor (beta chain) was found in a study of blood T cell repertoires in COVID-19. Study context: Sites in the United States, Italy and Spain provided acute and convalescent COVID-19 samples.

Measured with immunoSEQ multiplex PCR; TCRdb has only the in-frame clones, and not every one. Of roughly 250,000 clones in the sample, approximately 87% were seen once. Germline assignment: CDR1 MNHNY and CDR2 SVGAGI (reference sequence). The CDR3 has 14 residues. The V end lost 6 bases, the J end lost 4 bases, and 15 bases lay between the germline ends. Sequencing used peripheral blood. This receptor was taken from a woman between 45 and 60 years old with acute or convalescent COVID-19. V usage is TRBV6-6 and J usage is TRBJ1-1; perhaps TRBD1 as D (5 bases). DNA of the CDR3: TGTGCCAGCAGCCACCCAGCGGGGACCACTGAAGCTTTCTTT. Protein product: CASSHPAGTTEAFF.